This TCR beta chain was retrieved from a study of T-cell reconstitution after alpha-beta-depleted transplantation in children. A TCRbeta library incorporating unique molecular identifiers was prepared. TCRdb used MiXCR to reprocess the PCR reads, holding one entry per CDR3 protein. The table records around 580,000 distinct CDR3 sequences, roughly 30% of them present only once. Findings and caveats of the study: From newly produced T cells came most of the T-cell counts and diversity one year after transplant. Surviving recipient cells, namely T cells and thymic progenitors, were the source of high day-60 TCRbeta diversity in some patients. The study reportedly traced alpha-beta T cells about two months after transplant to several hundred expanded graft clones.

Between the trimmed V and J ends, which lost 1 base and 0 bases, there was a span of 7 bases. The CDR3 extends over 16 amino acids. Comments on this clonotype: What it binds is not known.

This clonotype originated in a boy under two years old with Wiskott-Aldrich syndrome, due to receive a stem cell transplant. The chain carries TRBV12-3 or TRBV12-4 and TRBJ2-6; tentatively, D is TRBD1 (5 bases). The sample in question was PBMCs, obtained before TCRalphabeta/CD19-depleted stem cell transplant. CDR3 region: CASSLGQGSGANVLTF. For the CDR3, the DNA is TGTGCCAGCAGTTTAGGGCAGGGCTCTGGGGCCAACGTCCTGACTTTC.